These 22 T cell receptor beta chains were all obtained from the same sample, sequenced in a study of sequential checkpoint blockade in melanoma. Treatment meaning: randomized to nivolumab then ipilimumab (arm A) or the reverse (arm B). The protocol was immunoSEQ multiplex PCR, while the TCRdb copy is restricted to in-frame clones and leaves out a portion. The sample carries roughly 20,000 clones, about 80% recorded once. Sequenced material: CD8+ T cells sorted from blood (inferred from file names), taken from a patient given nivolumab and ipilimumab in sequence. These receptors were obtained from a human donor with melanoma.

This chain connects TRBV19 to TRBJ1-2; TRBD1 might be the D (6 bases). CDR1 is LNHDA, CDR2 SQIVND, per germline (reference sequence). The V and J ends lost 0 bases and 6 bases respectively, with 8 bases between them. The CDR3 totals 13 residues. CDR3 DNA sequence: TGTGCCAGTAGTATAGAACAGGGAAATGGCTACACCTTC. Translating it yields CASSIEQGNGYTF.

The V and J genes are TRBV13 and TRBJ1-2; D not resolved. CDR1 PRHDT and CDR2 FYEKMQ come from the germline V gene (reference sequence). The CDR3 is 14 amino acids. V shed 0 bases and J shed 3 bases, with 8 bases lying between them. CDR3 region: CASSLGAIDYGYTF. The CDR3 DNA reads as TGTGCCAGCAGCTTAGGCGCGATCGACTATGGCTACACCTTC.

J is TRBJ2-1 and V is TRBV10-1, with 10 bases identical to TRBD2. The CDR3 consists of 16 residues. In germline, CDR1 is WNHNN, CDR2 SYGVQD (reference sequence). With 5 bases clipped from V and 8 bases from J, the junction kept 12 bases outside the gene matches. The CDR3 is CASSPTLAGPVDEQFF. The CDR3 nucleotides are TGCGCCAGCAGTCCAACACTAGCGGGACCTGTGGATGAGCAGTTCTTC.

V is TRBV7-8 and J is TRBJ2-7, with D possibly being TRBD2 (5 bases). Trimming stripped 5 bases from V and 2 bases from J, with 7 bases between. Germline CDR1 and CDR2: SGHVS and FQNEAQ. The CDR3 totals 12 residues. DNA for the CDR3: TGTGCCAGCAGCGACGGGACCTACGAGCAGTACTTC. This translates into CASSDGTYEQYF.

This clone was seen just once. This chain links TRBV5-6 with TRBJ1-4; 9 nucleotides agree with TRBD1. Per germline, CDR1 SGHDT and CDR2 YYEEEE. The V gene end was trimmed by 2 bases and the J gene end by 4 bases; junction bases not matched to a gene: 3. CDR3 length: 15 residues. The CDR3 is CASSLQTGGNEKLFF. CDR3 coding DNA: TGTGCCAGCAGCTTACAGACAGGGGGTAATGAAAAACTGTTTTTT.

The chain combines TRBV10-2 with TRBJ1-5, with 7 positions matching TRBD1. Unmatched junction bases numbered 12, after V lost 10 bases and J lost 6 bases. CDR3 length equals 14 residues. From germline, CDR1 is WSHSY and CDR2 SAAADI. The CDR3 here is CATRNDRVGQPQHF. The CDR3 DNA sequence: TGCGCCACCCGAAATGACAGGGTCGGTCAGCCCCAGCATTTT.

This clone showed up just a few times. The CDR3 nucleotides are TGTGCCAGTAGTATTTCTAGCGGGGGCTACAATGAGCAGTTCTTC. This gives the protein CASSISSGGYNEQFF. V gene TRBV19 combines with J gene TRBJ2-1; 10 nucleotides line up with TRBD2. Losses at the gene ends were 3 bases for V and 3 bases for J; bases not matched to a gene: 2. There are 15 residues in the CDR3. Germline CDR1 LNHDA, CDR2 SQIVND (reference sequence).

The rearrangement uses TRBV5-1 and TRBJ2-7; the match to TRBD2 covers 11 bases. The CDR3 is 18 residues long. V shed 0 bases and J 3 bases; nucleotides not matched to a gene: 11. Germline CDR1 is SGHRS and CDR2 is YFSETQ. CDR3 sequence (DNA): TGCGCCAGCAGCTTGGCGGGTAGCGGGAGGGCCCTCGACTACGAGCAGTACTTC. It yields the protein CASSLAGSGRALDYEQYF.

CDR3 nucleotides: TGTGCCAGCAGCCCCCCCGGGACAGGGTACGAGCAGTACTTC. It yields the protein CASSPPGTGYEQYF. This sequence joins TRBV6-6 and TRBJ2-7, with 9 bases that match TRBD1. Germline-derived CDR1 and CDR2 are MNHNY and SVGAGI (reference sequence). The length of the CDR3 is 14 residues. V gave up 6 bases and J gave up 4 bases; unmatched junction bases: 7.

The gene calls are TRBV5-1 and TRBJ2-1; 10 positions agree with TRBD1. CDR3 length: 15 residues. The V and J ends lost 3 bases and 7 bases, in that order; junction bases with no gene match: 7. Looked up from germline, CDR1 is SGHRS and CDR2 is YFSETQ. The CDR3 sequence: CASSSVGDRGNEQFF. The CDR3 DNA sequence: TGCGCCAGCAGCTCCGTCGGGGACAGGGGAAATGAGCAGTTCTTC.

This clone came up once. V usage is TRBV28 and J usage is TRBJ2-7; D perhaps matches TRBD1 (8 bases). Germline loops: CDR1 MDHEN, CDR2 SYDVKM. Trimming removed 3 bases at V and 7 bases at J, with 19 bases between. The CDR3 length is 15 residues. The CDR3 region is CASSLLADREGEQYF. The CDR3 coding sequence is TGTGCCAGCAGTTTGCTGGCGGACAGGGAGGGGGAGCAGTACTTC. Supplemented by reference TRBV28 and TRBJ2-7, the full variable domain reads DVKVTQSSRYLVKRTGEKVFLECVQDMDHENMFWYRQDPGLGLRLIYFSYDVKMKEKGDIPEGYSVSREKKERFSLILESASTNQTSMYLCASSLLADREGEQYFGPGTRLTVT.

The chain carries TRBV27 and TRBJ2-7, with 7 bases that match TRBD2. V trimming: 2 bases; J trimming: 4 bases; junction bases outside the gene matches: 5. Germline CDR1 MNHEY, CDR2 SMNVEV (reference sequence). This CDR3 has 14 amino acids. As DNA, the CDR3 is TGTGCCAGCAGTTTAGGGCGGGGGTGGTACGAGCAGTACTTC. Protein sequence: CASSLGRGWYEQYF.

This clone was detected only a few times. This chain uses TRBV27 with TRBJ2-7; TRBD1 agrees at 7 bases. This CDR3 has 13 amino acids. Germline lookup yields CDR1 MNHEY and CDR2 SMNVEV (reference sequence). With V trimmed by 5 bases and J by 3 bases, 4 bases remained unmatched. This chain's CDR3 is CASSPRQGYEQYF. The CDR3 coding sequence is TGTGCCAGCAGTCCCAGACAGGGCTACGAGCAGTACTTC.

This chain joins TRBV10-1 and TRBJ2-2, with D possibly TRBD1 on 5 matching bases. V dropped 3 bases and J dropped 2 bases, with 7 bases sitting between them. The CDR3 is 14 amino acids. Germline V gene data show CDR1 as WNHNN and CDR2 as SYGVQD (reference sequence). Here the CDR3 reads CASSDRANTGELFF. CDR3 bases: TGCGCCAGCAGTGACAGGGCTAACACCGGGGAGCTGTTTTTT.

This clone has just one count. CDR3 in DNA: TGCGCCAGCAGCCCGGACAGGACAACAGGCTACGAGCAGTACTTC. This encodes CASSPDRTTGYEQYF. The chain is built from TRBV5-1 and TRBJ2-7; 7 bases line up with TRBD1. There are 15 residues in the CDR3. From germline, CDR1 is SGHRS and CDR2 YFSETQ. With 4 bases clipped from V and 3 bases from J, the junction kept 10 bases outside the gene matches.

The chain carries TRBV7-9 and TRBJ1-1; 10 nucleotides agree with TRBD1. CDR1 and CDR2 (germline): SEHNR, FQNEAQ (reference sequence). The junction had 8 bases not matched to a gene; V was cut back by 5 bases and J by 5 bases. This CDR3 comprises 15 residues. Written as DNA, the CDR3 is TGTGCCAGCAGCCCTGACAGGGGGCTTTGGACTGAAGCTTTCTTT. Translated: CASSPDRGLWTEAFF.

This clone turned up a few times. The chain has TRBV19 and TRBJ1-5; no clear D. Germline V gives CDR1 LNHDA, CDR2 SQIVND (reference sequence). This CDR3 has 13 residues. With 3 bases removed from V and 2 bases from J, the gap between germline ends came to 5 bases. The DNA of the CDR3 is TGTGCCAGTAGTATTTCGGGCAATCAGCCCCAGCATTTT. Translation gives CASSISGNQPQHF.

This clone was detected a few times. The V call is TRBV28, the J call TRBJ2-1, with 9 nucleotides matching TRBD1. The J segment lost 6 bases and the V segment lost 3 bases, leaving 6 bases of the junction unmatched. The CDR3 runs to 15 residues. In germline, CDR1 is MDHEN, CDR2 SYDVKM. The CDR3 protein is CASSFRDRAVNEQFF. CDR3 DNA: TGTGCCAGCAGTTTCCGGGACAGGGCTGTCAATGAGCAGTTCTTC.

This clone was seen a handful of times. The rearrangement uses TRBV5-4 and TRBJ2-7; D call uncertain. The CDR3 spans 12 residues. The V gene's germline CDR1 is SGHNT and CDR2 YYREEE (reference sequence). V lost 2 bases to trimming and J lost 6 bases, with 9 bases between them. The CDR3 reads CASSFGVGEQYF. The CDR3 DNA is TGTGCCAGCAGCTTCGGAGTCGGCGAGCAGTACTTC.

The chain couples TRBV7-9 to TRBJ1-1; D is unresolved. This CDR3 comprises 16 residues. Between the trimmed V and J ends, which lost 5 bases and 3 bases, there was a span of 19 bases. Germline V lookup: CDR1 SEHNR, CDR2 FQNEAQ (reference sequence). The CDR3 loop reads CASSPREGRRDTEAFF. CDR3 DNA: TGTGCCAGCAGCCCTCGGGAAGGGAGGAGGGACACTGAAGCTTTCTTT.

V and J are TRBV21-1 and TRBJ1-1; TRBD1 is taken as the D call from the table, unchecked against the DNA. TRBV21-1 is marked as a pseudogene. The CDR3 totals 15 residues. CDR3 protein: CASRPGSGGNTEAFF. The CDR3, as DNA: TGTGCCAGCAGGCCAGGGTCAGGGGGGAACACTGAAGCTTTCTTT.

This clone came up a few times. The chain combines TRBV6-1 with TRBJ1-3; no definite D call. The CDR3 has 15 residues. Germline lookup yields CDR1 MNHNS and CDR2 SASEGT. V was pared by 7 bases and J by 0 bases, with 13 bases between. Here the CDR3 reads CASTVREISGNTIYF. The CDR3 nucleotides read TGTGCCAGCACGGTCCGGGAGATCTCTGGAAACACCATATATTTT.